The sequence of this T cell receptor beta chain was determined in a study of blood T cell repertoires in COVID-19. Data came from immunoSEQ multiplex PCR; TCRdb stores just in-frame clones and leaves some out. Seen here are about 220,000 clones, 80% to 90% observed once, and the top ten hold less than 4.5%. The CDR3 consists of 17 residues. Germline V gene sequence: CDR1 SGHTA, CDR2 FQGNSA. Trimming removed 0 bases from V and 4 bases from J, with 16 bases in between. This receptor was taken from a woman in her thirties or forties with acute COVID-19. This chain uses TRBV7-2 with TRBJ1-3; perhaps TRBD1 as D (6 bases). Input material: PBMCs or T cells enriched from blood (not recorded which). Here the CDR3 DNA reads TGTGCCAGCAGCTTAGCGTACTCCGGGACATCCGGAAACACCATATATTTT. Translating gives CASSLAYSGTSGNTIYF.